Below, 18 T cell receptor beta chains from the same sample are listed, as sequenced in a study of T cells in localized non-small cell lung cancer. Data came from immunoSEQ multiplex PCR; TCRdb stores just in-frame clones and leaves some out. Of 11,000 or so clones in the sample, around 85% are singletons; the top ten hold approximately 22%. The specimen was peripheral blood, collected before any cancer treatment. These receptors originate from a male donor at least 60 years old with stage I lung adenocarcinoma.

The rearrangement joins TRBV4-2 to TRBJ2-3; TRBD1 agrees at 10 bases. The CDR3 contains 17 residues. The germline V gene encodes CDR1 LGHNA and CDR2 YNFKEQ. Germline trimming cut 0 bases from V and 4 bases from J; bases unmatched to any gene: 7. The CDR3 loop is CASSQERTGGGADTQYF. In nucleotides, the CDR3 is TGTGCCAGCAGCCAAGAACGGACAGGGGGAGGGGCAGATACGCAGTATTTT.

The V and J genes are TRBV7-9 and TRBJ2-1; 8 positions agree with TRBD2. With V trimmed by 3 bases and J by 6 bases, 10 bases remained unmatched. The length of the CDR3 is 16 residues. Germline assignment: CDR1 SEHNR and CDR2 FQNEAQ (reference sequence). DNA for the CDR3: TGTGCCAGCAGCTTGCAATGGACTAGCCGGGGCAATGAGCAGTTCTTC. Its translation is CASSLQWTSRGNEQFF.

The rearrangement links TRBV5-1 to TRBJ2-5; possible D gene TRBD2, 6 bases. There are 15 residues in the CDR3. Trimming cost V 1 base and J 0 bases, with 10 bases left between them. Germline V gene lookup returns CDR1 SGHRS and CDR2 YFSETQ. CDR3 sequence reads: CASSLISGHQETQYF. CDR3 nucleotide sequence: TGCGCCAGCAGCTTGATTAGCGGACACCAAGAGACCCAGTACTTC.

A few counts support this clone. V gene TRBV28 combines with J gene TRBJ1-6; weak D call: TRBD1 (5 bases). CDR1 is MDHEN and CDR2 is SYDVKM in the germline V gene. The CDR3 extends over 14 amino acids. The germline V and J ends were trimmed by 2 bases and 9 bases, with 11 bases remaining between them. CDR3 region: CASSLMGGGSPLHF. In DNA, the CDR3 is TGTGCCAGCAGTTTAATGGGGGGGGGTTCACCCCTCCACTTT. The whole variable domain, remainder taken from reference TRBV28 and TRBJ1-6, is DVKVTQSSRYLVKRTGEKVFLECVQDMDHENMFWYRQDPGLGLRLIYFSYDVKMKEKGDIPEGYSVSREKKERFSLILESASTNQTSMYLCASSLMGGGSPLHFGNGTRLTVT.

The chain joins TRBV14 to TRBJ2-3; D is possibly TRBD1 (5 bases). V lost 2 bases and J 0 bases, leaving 27 bases between the germline ends. Germline V lookup: CDR1 SGHDN, CDR2 FVKESK. The CDR3 covers 21 residues. Here the CDR3 reads CASSQQGPATRYLTSTDTQYF. The CDR3 DNA follows: TGTGCCAGCAGCCAACAGGGTCCCGCCACCCGATACCTTACTAGCACAGATACGCAGTATTTT.

CDR3 DNA sequence: TGTGCCAGCAGTTACGAGAGAAACAGGGGTCCTTTCACCTTC. Protein: CASSYERNRGPFTF. This rearrangement joins TRBV6-5 to TRBJ1-2; 7 bases are a match to TRBD1. CDR1 MNHEY and CDR2 SVGAGI come from the germline V gene. The V gene end was trimmed by 2 bases and the J gene end by 13 bases; junction bases not matched to a gene: 13. The CDR3 spans 14 residues.

The chain combines TRBV5-1 with TRBJ2-6, with D maybe TRBD2 (5 bases). V lost 3 bases and J lost 0, with 10 bases in between. The CDR3 spans 16 residues. CDR1 is SGHRS, CDR2 YFSETQ, per germline. The CDR3 DNA reads as TGCGCCAGCAGCTCTTTGGACTTCTCTGGGGCCAACGTCCTGACTTTC. This gives the protein CASSSLDFSGANVLTF.

CDR3 DNA sequence: TGTGCCAGCTCACTCGACAGGGGTGGTACTGAAGCTTTCTTT. Its protein is CASSLDRGGTEAFF. The V and J genes are TRBV18 and TRBJ1-1; 8 bases are a match to TRBD1. This CDR3 comprises 14 residues. Trimming took 4 bases from V and 5 from J; bases not matched to a gene: 6. CDR1 is KGHSH, CDR2 LQKENI, per germline.

This rearrangement joins TRBV19 to TRBJ2-3, with D perhaps matching TRBD2 (7 bases). The CDR3 has 16 residues. The germline V gene has CDR1 LNHDA and CDR2 SQIVND (reference sequence). With 4 bases removed from V and 2 bases from J, the gap between germline ends came to 16 bases. The CDR3 is CASSTPAGAFTDTQYF. CDR3 coding DNA: TGTGCCAGTAGTACCCCGGCGGGGGCCTTCACAGATACGCAGTATTTT.

This chain joins TRBV6-6 and TRBJ2-5; 12 bases are a match to TRBD1. V was clipped by 7 bases and J by 5 bases; unmatched bases: 8. CDR3 length equals 15 residues. Germline values: CDR1 MNHNY, CDR2 SVGAGI (reference sequence). The CDR3 DNA reads TGTGCCAGCACCCAATGGGGACAGGGGGCGGAGACCCAGTACTTC. Amino acid sequence: CASTQWGQGAETQYF.

The rearrangement links TRBV2 to TRBJ2-3; possible D gene TRBD2, 7 bases. This CDR3 has 15 amino acids. Germline V lookup: CDR1 SNHLY, CDR2 FYNNEI. Trimming pared 6 bases from V and 6 bases from J, leaving 19 bases between. The CDR3 protein is CASSRREGGVDTQYF. The CDR3 nucleotides read TGTGCCAGCAGCCGCAGGGAGGGGGGTGTGGATACGCAGTATTTT.

Only one count was recorded for this clone. This chain's CDR3 is CASGANQGGEQFF. DNA for the CDR3: TGTGCCAGCGGCGCGAATCAGGGGGGTGAGCAGTTCTTC. This chain connects TRBV9 to TRBJ2-1; TRBD1 is a possible D gene (7 bases). Trimming took off 7 bases at V and 9 bases at J, with 17 bases between the two ends. This CDR3 has 13 amino acids. CDR1 SGDLS and CDR2 YYNGEE come from the germline V gene.

This chain uses TRBV7-2 with TRBJ1-2, with D perhaps matching TRBD1 (5 bases). This CDR3 comprises 13 residues. The germline V gene encodes CDR1 SGHTA and CDR2 FQGNSA. Trimming took off 3 bases at V and 2 bases at J, with 7 bases between the two ends. CDR3 residues: CASSFRANYGYTF. The CDR3 DNA sequence: TGTGCCAGCAGCTTCAGGGCCAACTATGGCTACACCTTC.

The chain has TRBV23-1 and TRBJ1-2; D is unclear. TRBV23-1 is noted as an ORF with a role that remains uncertain. The CDR3 spans 11 residues. V was shortened by 2 bases and J by 9 bases, with 7 bases between the two germline ends. CDR3 coding DNA: TGCGCCAGCAGTCAAAACGGTAGCTACACCTTC. Its protein product is CASSQNGSYTF.

The chain combines TRBV9 with TRBJ1-6; possible D gene TRBD1, 5 bases. Trimming took off 3 bases at V and 10 bases at J, with 14 bases between the two ends. Germline V gives CDR1 SGDLS, CDR2 YYNGEE. The CDR3 runs 14 residues. The CDR3 DNA is TGTGCCAGCAGCGAGTCAGGGTTGGCGTCACCCCTCCACTTT. The encoded protein is CASSESGLASPLHF.

V is TRBV7-2 and J is TRBJ2-5; TRBD1 matches 7 bases. Germline V gene sequence: CDR1 SGHTA, CDR2 FQGNSA. This CDR3 is 15 amino acids long. Trimming cost V 5 bases and J 0 bases; bases outside gene matches: 6. The CDR3 loop reads CASSKTGMYQETQYF. The CDR3 DNA is TGTGCCAGCAGCAAGACAGGGATGTACCAAGAGACCCAGTACTTC. Variable domain in full (rest from reference TRBV7-2 and TRBJ2-5): GAGVSQSPSNKVTEKGKDVELRCDPISGHTALYWYRQSLGQGLEFLIYFQGNSAPDKSGLPSDRFSAERTGGSVSTLTIQRTQQEDSAVYLCASSKTGMYQETQYFGPGTRLLVL.

The chain is built from TRBV6-5 and TRBJ2-1, with a possible D match to TRBD1 (6 bases). V was pared by 6 bases and J by 9 bases, with 9 bases between. This CDR3 has 11 amino acids. The germline CDR1 and CDR2 sequences are MNHEY and SVGAGI. CDR3 in DNA: TGTGCCAGCAGGAAACAGGGTGAGCAGTTCTTC. Residues: CASRKQGEQFF.

The gene calls are TRBV9 and TRBJ2-1; no clear D gene. Trimming cost V 0 bases and J 9 bases, with 13 bases left between them. Germline CDR1 reads SGDLS; CDR2 reads YYNGEE. The CDR3 loop spans 14 amino acids. The DNA of the CDR3 is TGTGCCAGCAGCGTAGAAAGCCAGCCAATTGAGCAGTTCTTC. Translating gives CASSVESQPIEQFF. The whole variable domain, remainder taken from reference TRBV9 and TRBJ2-1, is DSGVTQTPKHLITATGQRVTLRCSPRSGDLSVYWYQQSLDQGLQFLIQYYNGEERAKGNILERFSAQQFPDLHSELNLSSLELGDSALYFCASSVESQPIEQFFGPGTRLTVL.